These 22 T cell receptor beta chains originate from one sample sequenced in a study of cytomegalovirus exposure and HLA in healthy donors. Primers included in the PCR were 60 Vbeta and 13 Jbeta primers. Profiling relied on immunoSEQ multiplex PCR, and the TCRdb table lists in-frame clones only, not all of them. The sample lists about 170,000 clones; more than 70% were seen once. Source material: PBMCs. All receptors come from a girl aged 5-17 years in good health and CMV-seronegative.

The CDR3 here is CASSPGGAVNTEAFF. CDR3 sequence (DNA): TGTGCCAGCTCCCCCGGGGGGGCTGTGAACACTGAAGCTTTCTTT. The gene calls are TRBV27 and TRBJ1-1; tentatively, D is TRBD1 (6 bases). Trimming pared 8 bases from V and 0 bases from J, leaving 16 bases between. Germline V gene lookup returns CDR1 MNHEY and CDR2 SMNVEV (reference sequence). The CDR3 has 15 amino acids.

The CDR3 reads CASSLGQGNDYGYTF. CDR3 nucleotides: TGTGCCAGCAGCTTGGGCCAGGGAAACGACTATGGCTACACCTTC. The gene calls are TRBV5-8 and TRBJ1-2; maybe TRBD1 (5 bases). The germline V and J ends were trimmed by 0 bases and 3 bases, with 12 bases remaining between them. CDR3 length: 15 amino acids. Germline V CDR1 and CDR2: SGHTS, YDEGEE.

This chain joins TRBV27 and TRBJ2-1; TRBD2 might be the D (7 bases). The germline gives CDR1 MNHEY, CDR2 SMNVEV (reference sequence). The CDR3 extends over 17 amino acids. The germline V and J ends were trimmed by 1 base and 0 bases, with 13 bases remaining between them. The CDR3 DNA is TGTGCCAGCAGTTTATTGGGGGGGGCGAGCTCCTACAATGAGCAGTTCTTC. Its translation is CASSLLGGASSYNEQFF.

The chain employs TRBV21-1 and TRBJ1-2; the D segment call TRBD1 is taken from the table without a DNA check. TRBV21-1 is a pseudogene. CDR3 length: 15 residues. The DNA of the CDR3 is TGTGCCAGCAACACCCCAGGGGAGACTAACTATGGCTACACCTTC. Its translation: CASNTPGETNYGYTF.

The chain employs TRBV2 and TRBJ1-1; D perhaps matches TRBD1 (6 bases). There are 16 residues in the CDR3. The V and J ends lost 7 bases and 0 bases respectively, with 18 bases between them. Germline assignment: CDR1 SNHLY and CDR2 FYNNEI. The CDR3 DNA follows: TGTGCCAGCACGGAGGACAGACCTTTTATGAACACTGAAGCTTTCTTT. Its protein product is CASTEDRPFMNTEAFF.

This chain uses TRBV11-2 with TRBJ2-7, with a possible D match to TRBD1 (7 bases). This CDR3 is 15 amino acids long. The germline V gene has CDR1 SGHAT and CDR2 FQNNGV. Trimming took off 0 bases at V and 4 bases at J, with 13 bases between the two ends. CDR3 sequence (DNA): TGTGCCAGCAGCTTAGAAGGCCAGGGGGGTTACGAGCAGTACTTC. Encoded protein: CASSLEGQGGYEQYF.

The chain carries TRBV4-2 and TRBJ1-1; 7 positions agree with TRBD1. Germline V gene data show CDR1 as LGHNA and CDR2 as YNFKEQ. CDR3 length: 18 amino acids. Trimming removed 4 bases from V and 1 base from J; junction bases left unmatched: 15. CDR3 region: CASSPSSGTAHQNTEAFF. CDR3 DNA: TGTGCCAGCAGCCCCTCCTCCGGGACAGCCCACCAGAACACTGAAGCTTTCTTT.

The J gene is TRBJ1-2, the V gene TRBV6-5, with 7 bases identical to TRBD1. Trimming took 5 bases from V and 6 from J; bases not matched to a gene: 6. CDR1 and CDR2 (germline): MNHEY, SVGAGI. This CDR3 spans 13 amino acids. CDR3 in DNA: TGTGCCAGCAGTCCGGGACAGATAAATGGCTACACCTTC. This translates into CASSPGQINGYTF.

The V call is TRBV15, the J call TRBJ1-2, with TRBD1 matching over 7 bases. This CDR3 is built from 15 residues. V trimming: 4 bases; J trimming: 2 bases; junction bases outside the gene matches: 7. Germline V gene sequence: CDR1 LNHNV, CDR2 YYDKDF (reference sequence). CDR3 sequence: CATSTTGSKNYGYTF. The CDR3 nucleotides are TGTGCCACCAGCACGACAGGGTCGAAGAACTATGGCTACACCTTC.

The genes are TRBV19 and TRBJ1-6; TRBD1 agrees at 8 bases. CDR1 LNHDA and CDR2 SQIVND come from the germline V gene (reference sequence). The CDR3 is 16 amino acids. With V trimmed by 10 bases and J by 5 bases, 13 bases remained unmatched. The CDR3 reads CATRASDREDNSPLHF. The CDR3 nucleotides read TGTGCCACCAGAGCTTCGGACAGGGAGGATAATTCACCCCTCCACTTT.

The sample holds a few counts of this clone. The chain has TRBV6-1 and TRBJ1-5; 7 nucleotides align to TRBD1. This CDR3 contains 19 residues. J was trimmed by 2 bases and V by 0 bases; bases with no gene match: 13. Germline CDR1 is MNHNS and CDR2 is SASEGT. CDR3 in amino acids: CASSEARRTGGDRNQPQHF. In nucleotides, the CDR3 is TGTGCCAGCAGTGAAGCCAGAAGGACAGGCGGCGATCGCAATCAGCCCCAGCATTTT.

The V and J genes are TRBV11-2 and TRBJ2-1; TRBD1 matches 10 bases. Germline CDR1 is SGHAT and CDR2 is FQNNGV. Germline trimming cut 4 bases from V and 3 bases from J; bases unmatched to any gene: 3. CDR3 length: 15 amino acids. CDR3 sequence: CASSSGQGGYNEQFF. CDR3 DNA sequence: TGTGCCAGCAGCTCCGGACAGGGGGGCTACAATGAGCAGTTCTTC.

The V call is TRBV5-3, the J call TRBJ1-4, with TRBD1 identical over 7 bases. TRBV5-3 is treated as an ORF (open reading frame) with a function not yet certain. CDR3 length equals 16 residues. Trimming at V came to 0 bases and at J to 8 bases, leaving 10 bases not matched to a gene. The CDR3 bases are TGTGCCAGAAGCTTGGCAGGGGGAATAGTCAAAGAAAAACTGTTTTTT. Translating gives CARSLAGGIVKEKLFF.

V usage is TRBV7-9 and J usage is TRBJ1-1; D is undetermined. The germline CDR1 and CDR2 sequences are SEHNR and FQNEAQ (reference sequence). The ends were cut back, 10 bases at V and 5 bases at J, with 14 bases in the middle. This CDR3 region has 12 residues. In DNA, the CDR3 is TGTGCCATTCGGCACGGGTCGACTGAAGCTTTCTTT. This codes for CAIRHGSTEAFF.

The rearrangement uses TRBV9 and TRBJ1-3; 7 nucleotides align to TRBD1. The germline V gene encodes CDR1 SGDLS and CDR2 YYNGEE. The trim removed 4 bases at V and 2 bases at J, leaving 3 bases unmatched. This CDR3 spans 14 amino acids. The CDR3 nucleotides read TGTGCCAGCAGCCCGACAGGGACTGGAAACACCATATATTTT. Its protein product is CASSPTGTGNTIYF.

V and J are TRBV19 and TRBJ2-7; the D gene is possibly TRBD2 (5 bases). CDR1 and CDR2 from the germline V gene are LNHDA and SQIVND (reference sequence). The CDR3 extends over 11 amino acids. V was clipped by 9 bases and J by 4 bases, with 10 bases between them. CDR3: CASDSGYEQYF. CDR3 DNA: TGTGCCAGCGACTCGGGGTACGAGCAGTACTTC.

This clone occurred a few times. The chain uses TRBV5-1 and TRBJ2-2, with unresolved D. The CDR3 is 17 residues long. V lost 0 bases and J 0 bases, leaving 12 bases between the germline ends. Germline assignment: CDR1 SGHRS and CDR2 YFSETQ. The CDR3 nucleotides read TGCGCCAGCAGCTTGGACGTCGACAAAGCGAACACCGGGGAGCTGTTTTTT. Protein sequence: CASSLDVDKANTGELFF.

The rearrangement joins TRBV6-1 to TRBJ1-1; maybe TRBD1 (5 bases). The CDR3 contains 17 residues. Germline V gives CDR1 MNHNS, CDR2 SASEGT. V gave up 1 base and J gave up 0 bases, with 15 bases separating them. CDR3 loop: CASSEGSTGGMNTEAFF. The CDR3 region has the DNA TGTGCCAGCAGTGAAGGATCCACAGGCGGGATGAACACTGAAGCTTTCTTT.

The chain joins TRBV10-3 to TRBJ2-2; the D gene is possibly TRBD2 (5 bases). The germline CDR1 and CDR2 sequences are ENHRY and SYGVKD. CDR3 length equals 17 residues. The germline V and J ends were trimmed by 2 bases and 2 bases, with 15 bases remaining between them. The CDR3 DNA follows: TGTGCCATCAGTGAGACGGGCCCGGGAATAAACACCGGGGAGCTGTTTTTT. Translation: CAISETGPGINTGELFF.

This rearrangement joins TRBV30 to TRBJ1-5; no reliable D call. The V end was cut by 0 bases, the J end by 0 bases, with 15 bases between. In germline, CDR1 is GTSNPN, CDR2 SVGIG (reference sequence). The CDR3 is 17 residues long. The CDR3 region is CAWSVEVWVYSNQPQHF. CDR3 DNA sequence: TGTGCCTGGAGTGTAGAGGTTTGGGTCTATAGCAATCAGCCCCAGCATTTT.

The chain is built from TRBV7-8 and TRBJ1-2; 10 bases line up with TRBD1. This CDR3 has 15 residues. V was clipped by 5 bases and J by 5 bases; unmatched bases: 8. Germline loops: CDR1 SGHVS, CDR2 FQNEAQ. CDR3 residues: CASSRDRGGSYGYTF. CDR3 coding DNA: TGTGCCAGCAGCCGGGACAGGGGCGGTTCGTATGGCTACACCTTC.

The rearrangement links TRBV7-2 to TRBJ2-7; 7 bases map to TRBD2. CDR3 length equals 18 residues. Germline trimming cut 0 bases from V and 0 bases from J; bases unmatched to any gene: 11. Germline CDR1 reads SGHTA; CDR2 reads FQGNSA. The CDR3 reads CASSLAPPRRGISYEQYF. CDR3 sequence (DNA): TGTGCCAGCAGCTTAGCGCCACCGCGGCGGGGGATCTCCTACGAGCAGTACTTC.